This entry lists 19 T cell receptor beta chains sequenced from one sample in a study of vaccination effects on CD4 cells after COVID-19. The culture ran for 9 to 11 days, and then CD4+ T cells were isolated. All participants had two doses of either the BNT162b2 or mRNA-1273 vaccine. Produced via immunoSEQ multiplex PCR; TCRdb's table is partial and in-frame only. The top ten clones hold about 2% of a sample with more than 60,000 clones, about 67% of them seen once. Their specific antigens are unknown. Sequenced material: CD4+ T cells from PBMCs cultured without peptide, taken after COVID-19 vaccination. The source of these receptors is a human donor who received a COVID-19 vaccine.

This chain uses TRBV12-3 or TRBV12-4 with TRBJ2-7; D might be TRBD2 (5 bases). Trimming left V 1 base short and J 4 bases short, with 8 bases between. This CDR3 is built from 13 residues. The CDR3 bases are TGTGCCAGCAGTTTAGGCCCGGGGTACGAGCAGTACGTC. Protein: CASSLGPGYEQYV.

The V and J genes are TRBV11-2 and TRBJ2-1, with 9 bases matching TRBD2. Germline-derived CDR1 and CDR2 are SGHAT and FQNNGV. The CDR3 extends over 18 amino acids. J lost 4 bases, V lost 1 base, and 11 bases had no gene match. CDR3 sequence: CASSLGVWSSGVYNEQFF. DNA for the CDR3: TGTGCCAGCAGCTTAGGAGTGTGGTCTAGCGGGGTTTACAATGAGCAGTTCTTC.

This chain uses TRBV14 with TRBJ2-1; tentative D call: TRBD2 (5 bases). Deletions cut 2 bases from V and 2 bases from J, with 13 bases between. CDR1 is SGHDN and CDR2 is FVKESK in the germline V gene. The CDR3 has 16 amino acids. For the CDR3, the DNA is TGTGCCAGCAGCCAACCACTAGGGAACCCCTACAATGAGCAGTTCTTC. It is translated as CASSQPLGNPYNEQFF.

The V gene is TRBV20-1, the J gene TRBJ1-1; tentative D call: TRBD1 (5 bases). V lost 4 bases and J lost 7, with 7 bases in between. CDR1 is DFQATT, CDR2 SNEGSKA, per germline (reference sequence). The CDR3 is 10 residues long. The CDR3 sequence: CSAITGEAFF. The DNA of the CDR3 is TGCAGTGCTATTACAGGTGAAGCTTTCTTT.

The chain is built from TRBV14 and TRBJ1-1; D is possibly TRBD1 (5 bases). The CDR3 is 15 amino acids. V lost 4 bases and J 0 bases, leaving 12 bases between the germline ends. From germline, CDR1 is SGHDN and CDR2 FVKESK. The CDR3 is CASSLYRNLNTEAFF. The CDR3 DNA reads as TGTGCCAGCAGCCTATACAGGAACCTGAACACTGAAGCTTTCTTT.

The CDR3: CASSLSLPNTGELFF. The CDR3 nucleotides are TGTGCCAGCAGCCTATCTCTCCCGAACACCGGGGAGCTGTTTTTT. The chain couples TRBV11-1 to TRBJ2-2; D is ambiguous. Germline assignment: CDR1 SGHAT and CDR2 FQDESV (reference sequence). Trimming left V 5 bases short and J 0 bases short, with 10 bases between. The CDR3 is 15 residues long.

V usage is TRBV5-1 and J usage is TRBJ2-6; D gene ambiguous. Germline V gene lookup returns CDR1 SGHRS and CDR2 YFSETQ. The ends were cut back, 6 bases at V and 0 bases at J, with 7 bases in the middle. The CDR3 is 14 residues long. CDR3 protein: CASTIDSGANVLTF. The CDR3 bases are TGCGCCAGCACGATTGACTCTGGGGCCAACGTCCTGACTTTC.

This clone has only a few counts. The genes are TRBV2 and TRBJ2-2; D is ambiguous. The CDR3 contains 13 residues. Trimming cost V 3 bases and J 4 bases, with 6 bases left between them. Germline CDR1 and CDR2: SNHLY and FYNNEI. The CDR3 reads CASSDLGTGELFF. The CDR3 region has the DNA TGTGCCAGCAGTGATCTAGGCACCGGGGAGCTGTTTTTT.

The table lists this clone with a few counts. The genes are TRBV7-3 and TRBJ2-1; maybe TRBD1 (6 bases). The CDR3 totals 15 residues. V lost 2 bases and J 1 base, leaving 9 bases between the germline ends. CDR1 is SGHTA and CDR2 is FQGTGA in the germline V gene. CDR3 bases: TGTGCCAGCAGCTTATGGCAGGGGTCCTACAATGAGCAGTTCTTC. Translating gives CASSLWQGSYNEQFF.

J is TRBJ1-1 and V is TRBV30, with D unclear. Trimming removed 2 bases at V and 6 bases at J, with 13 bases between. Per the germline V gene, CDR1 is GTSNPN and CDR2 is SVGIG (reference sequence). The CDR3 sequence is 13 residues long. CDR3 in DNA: TGTGCCTGGAGTTTGGTAGGAACATCTGAAGCTTTCTTT. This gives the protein CAWSLVGTSEAFF.

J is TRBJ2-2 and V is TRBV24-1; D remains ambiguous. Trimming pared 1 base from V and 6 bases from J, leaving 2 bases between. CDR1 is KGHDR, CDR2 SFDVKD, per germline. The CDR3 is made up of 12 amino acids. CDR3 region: CATSDFPGELFF. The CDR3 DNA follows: TGTGCCACCAGTGATTTCCCCGGGGAGCTGTTTTTT.

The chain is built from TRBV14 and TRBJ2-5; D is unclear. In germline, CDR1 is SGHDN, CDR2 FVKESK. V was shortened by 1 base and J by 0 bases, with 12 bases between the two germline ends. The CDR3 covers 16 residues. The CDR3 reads CASSQGGAFYQETQYF. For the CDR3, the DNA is TGTGCCAGCAGCCAAGGAGGTGCCTTCTACCAAGAGACCCAGTACTTC.

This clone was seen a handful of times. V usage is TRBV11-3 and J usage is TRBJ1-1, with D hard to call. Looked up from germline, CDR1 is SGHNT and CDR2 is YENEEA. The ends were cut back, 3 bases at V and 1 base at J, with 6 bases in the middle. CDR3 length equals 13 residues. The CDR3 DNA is TGTGCCAGCAGCTTTTCAGGGAACACTGAAGCTTTCTTT. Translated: CASSFSGNTEAFF.

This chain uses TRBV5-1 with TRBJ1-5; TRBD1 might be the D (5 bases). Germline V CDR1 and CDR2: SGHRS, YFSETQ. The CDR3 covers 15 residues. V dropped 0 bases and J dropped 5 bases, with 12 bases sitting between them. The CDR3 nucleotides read TGCGCCAGCAGCTTGGCGGGGGAATTCGATCAGCCCCAGCATTTT. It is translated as CASSLAGEFDQPQHF.

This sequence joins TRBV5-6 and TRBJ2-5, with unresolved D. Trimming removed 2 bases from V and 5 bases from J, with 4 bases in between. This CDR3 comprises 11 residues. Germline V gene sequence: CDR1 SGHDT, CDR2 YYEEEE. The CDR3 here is CASSLQETQYF. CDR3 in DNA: TGTGCCAGCAGCTTACAGGAGACCCAGTACTTC.

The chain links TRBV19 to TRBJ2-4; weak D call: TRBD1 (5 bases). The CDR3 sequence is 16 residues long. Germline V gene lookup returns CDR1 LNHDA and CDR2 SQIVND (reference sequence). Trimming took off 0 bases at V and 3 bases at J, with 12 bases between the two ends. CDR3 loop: CASSIDFLQGKNIQYF. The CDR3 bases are TGTGCCAGTAGTATAGACTTTCTCCAGGGCAAAAACATTCAGTACTTC.

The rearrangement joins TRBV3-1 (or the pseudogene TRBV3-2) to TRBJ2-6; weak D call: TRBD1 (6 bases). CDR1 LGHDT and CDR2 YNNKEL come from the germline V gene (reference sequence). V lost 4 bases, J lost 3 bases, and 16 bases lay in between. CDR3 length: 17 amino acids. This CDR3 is CASSPQGTVSGANVLTF. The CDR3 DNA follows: TGTGCCAGCAGCCCACAGGGAACCGTCAGTGGGGCCAACGTCCTGACTTTC.

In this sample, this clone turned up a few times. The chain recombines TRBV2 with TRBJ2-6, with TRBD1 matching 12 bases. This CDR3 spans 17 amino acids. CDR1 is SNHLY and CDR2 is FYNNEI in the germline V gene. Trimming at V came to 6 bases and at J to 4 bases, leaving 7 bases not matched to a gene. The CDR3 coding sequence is TGTGCCAGCAGGGAGGGACAGGGGGCGGGAGGGGCCAACGTCCTGACTTTC. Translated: CASREGQGAGGANVLTF. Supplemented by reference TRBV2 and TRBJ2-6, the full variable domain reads EPEVTQTPSHQVTQMGQEVILRCVPISNHLYFYWYRQILGQKVEFLVSFYNNEISEKSEIFDDQFSVERPDGSNFTLKIRSTKLEDSAMYFCASREGQGAGGANVLTFGAGSRLTVL.

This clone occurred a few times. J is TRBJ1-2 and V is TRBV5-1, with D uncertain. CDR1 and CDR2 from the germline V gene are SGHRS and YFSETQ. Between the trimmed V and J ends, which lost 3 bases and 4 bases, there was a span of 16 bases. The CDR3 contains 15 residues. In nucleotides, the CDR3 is TGCGCCAGCAGCTACGGGATAGAAGACCTCTATGGCTACACCTTC. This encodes CASSYGIEDLYGYTF.